The source of this T cell receptor (beta chain) is a study of OX40 agonist ivuxolimab in advanced cancers. Background for the entire study: Ivuxolimab was an agonistic, fully human IgG2 monoclonal antibody directed against OX40 (CD134), a costimulatory receptor. Intravenous ivuxolimab was administered to patients every 2 weeks at six dose levels: 0.01, 0.1, 0.3, 1.5, 3 and 10 mg/kg. Among the 52 dose-escalation patients, 19 had hepatocellular carcinoma, roughly 15 melanoma, 9 renal cell carcinoma and 9 head and neck cancer. In the dose-escalation cohort, 65% to 85% of patients were male, and the mean age was 60 years with a range of about 20 to 79. Prior anti-PD-1, anti-PD-L1 or anti-CTLA-4 therapy was permitted, and approximately 40% of dose-escalation patients had received checkpoint inhibitors. Partial responses occurred in three dose-escalation patients: two with cutaneous melanoma and one with hepatocellular carcinoma. Peripheral TCRbeta sequencing was intended to test whether TCR sequence diversity was altered and clonal T-cell expansion was caused by ivuxolimab. The paper describes the monotherapy dose-escalation part (N of about 47 patients) of the phase I trial of ivuxolimab.

The CDR3 contains 16 residues, cysteine and phenylalanine counted. CDR3 DNA is the only sequence kept; it has 48 bases, read in frame from the first base. CDR1 is given as MGHRA and CDR2 as YSYEKL, both from the germline V gene. Relative to germline, V is missing 1 base and J is missing 0 bases, with 0 bases of the junction outside any gene match. Genomic DNA was extracted from sorted cells for sequencing of the TCRbeta CDR3 region. The immunoSEQ Assay was used for sequencing of TCRbeta CDR3 regions. TCRdb mirrors the immuneACCESS table, restricted to in-frame sequences. Some clones are absent from its copies; in checked studies, under half trace to an unresolved V gene, and the reason for the others is unknown. A total of about 20,000 clones appear in this sample, about 90% of them only once. Jointly, the top ten make up approximately 28% of the sample. Overall results and qualifications from the work: At doses of 0.1 to 3.0 mg/kg, clonal expansion of both CD4+ and CD8+ T cells in blood was seen between baseline and week 6. Which antigens the clonally expanded peripheral T cells were specific for was not determined. Partial responders in the 0.1-3.0 mg/kg groups had among the lowest normalized peripheral clonal expansion, especially among CD8+ T cells. Low levels of normalized T-cell clonal expansion were also seen in some patients who did not respond. After ivuxolimab, more expanded clones were found on average in CD8+ T cells than in CD4+ T cells.

Patients with autoimmune disease history or receiving systemic immunosuppression were excluded from the trial. In every dose cohort, peripheral blood was drawn for TCR sequencing at baseline, cycle 4 day 1, and cycle 7 day 1. Samples came from an open-label, multicenter, first-in-human phase I dose-escalation trial of ivuxolimab. Adults with locally advanced or metastatic head and neck squamous cell, hepatocellular, melanoma or renal cell carcinoma were enrolled in the trial. Before TCR sequencing, CD4+ T cells and CD8+ T cells from peripheral blood were sorted into separate populations. Notes on this clone: Its binding antigen is unknown. Base qualities are missing; no much larger clone stands one base away.

Sequencing used CD4+ or CD8+ T cells sorted from blood, obtained in a trial of the OX40 agonist ivuxolimab. The clonotype was recovered from an adult with an advanced solid tumor such as melanoma, head and neck, liver or kidney cancer. The chain uses TRBV4-1 and TRBJ1-3, and 10 bases in between align with TRBD1. Read as DNA, the sequence is TGCGCCAGCAGCCAAGGGGACAGGGGCTCTGGAAACACCATATATTTT. This codes for CASSQGDRGSGNTIYF.